Below, 21 T cell receptor beta chains from the same sample are listed, as sequenced in a study of graft-versus-host responses after intestinal transplantation. The data were produced by immunoSEQ multiplex PCR, yet TCRdb's version contains in-frame clones alone and is incomplete. The table shows 37,000 or so clones, with less than 95% occurring only once. The material sequenced was PBMCs, taken roughly 300 days after intestinal transplant. The receptors here all came from a human patient who received an intestinal transplant, so some T cells may come from the graft donor.

V gene TRBV28 combines with J gene TRBJ2-3; D is possibly TRBD2 (5 bases). In germline, CDR1 is MDHEN, CDR2 SYDVKM. V lost 2 bases to trimming and J lost 5 bases, with 5 bases between them. The CDR3 spans 12 residues. As DNA, the CDR3 is TGTGCCAGCAGTTTAAGCGGAGATACGCAGTATTTT. Its protein is CASSLSGDTQYF.

J is TRBJ2-7 and V is TRBV5-1; D is possibly TRBD1 (5 bases). This CDR3 comprises 14 residues. From germline, CDR1 is SGHRS and CDR2 YFSETQ. V was shortened by 0 bases and J by 6 bases, with 13 bases between the two germline ends. As DNA, the CDR3 is TGCGCCAGCAGCTTGGGGCAGGGCCCCGGCGAGCAGTACTTC. The encoded protein is CASSLGQGPGEQYF.

The J gene is TRBJ2-1, the V gene TRBV6-1; 10 nucleotides agree with TRBD1. The CDR3 contains 15 residues. J gave up 5 bases and V 7 bases, and 8 bases lay outside the gene matches. Germline V gene data show CDR1 as MNHNS and CDR2 as SASEGT. The CDR3 protein is CASTHWDRGNNEQFF. The CDR3, as DNA: TGTGCCAGCACCCACTGGGACAGGGGAAACAATGAGCAGTTCTTC.

The chain employs TRBV29-1 and TRBJ2-3; D call uncertain. This CDR3 has 11 residues. Trimming shortened V by 2 bases and J by 4 bases, and 4 bases separated the two germline ends. The V gene's germline CDR1 is SQVTM and CDR2 ANQGSEA. CDR3 in DNA: TGCAGCGTTGAATCTTCAGATACGCAGTATTTT. This gives the protein CSVESSDTQYF.

This chain connects TRBV7-9 to TRBJ2-3; D is possibly TRBD2 (5 bases). The V gene's germline CDR1 is SEHNR and CDR2 FQNEAQ (reference sequence). The CDR3 has 14 residues. Trimming stripped 0 bases from V and 5 bases from J, with 9 bases between. CDR3 DNA sequence: TGTGCCAGCAGCTTAGCCAACGGGGTAGATACGCAGTATTTT. As protein: CASSLANGVDTQYF.

This chain joins TRBV9 and TRBJ2-5, with D maybe TRBD2 (6 bases). V lost 4 bases to trimming and J lost 10 bases, with 20 bases between them. The germline V gene encodes CDR1 SGDLS and CDR2 YYNGEE. The CDR3 spans 14 residues. The CDR3 here is CASSPRWGVEGQYF. DNA of the CDR3: TGTGCCAGCAGCCCCCGATGGGGGGTGGAGGGCCAGTACTTC. The variable domain in full, with the rest retrieved from reference TRBV9 and TRBJ2-5, is DSGVTQTPKHLITATGQRVTLRCSPRSGDLSVYWYQQSLDQGLQFLIQYYNGEERAKGNILERFSAQQFPDLHSELNLSSLELGDSALYFCASSPRWGVEGQYFGPGTRLLVL.

The chain joins TRBV6-5 to TRBJ2-2, with D maybe TRBD1 (7 bases). The V and J ends lost 2 bases and 1 base respectively, with 8 bases between them. This CDR3 has 15 amino acids. CDR1 is MNHEY and CDR2 is SVGAGI in the germline V gene. The CDR3 coding sequence is TGTGCCAGCAGTTACCAGGGGGGGAACACCGGGGAGCTGTTTTTT. Translated: CASSYQGGNTGELFF.

The V and J genes are TRBV12-1 and TRBJ1-2; TRBD1, the table's D call, was not compared with the DNA. TRBV12-1 corresponds to a pseudogene. CDR3 length: 15 amino acids. The CDR3 loop reads CASSLTDREGGGYTF. In DNA form, the CDR3 reads TGTGCCAGCAGCCTCACCGACAGGGAAGGAGGTGGCTACACCTTC.

This clone was counted a single time. The same CDR3 is also encoded by other DNA sequences in this sample. The CDR3: CASSLATNNEQFF. The CDR3 nucleotides are TGCGCCAGCAGCTTGGCTACCAACAATGAGCAGTTCTTC. V usage is TRBV5-1 and J usage is TRBJ2-1; D unclear. CDR3 length: 13 residues. CDR1 and CDR2 (germline): SGHRS, YFSETQ. With 0 bases removed from V and 5 bases from J, the gap between germline ends came to 6 bases.

The chain is built from TRBV6-5 and TRBJ1-5; 8 bases map to TRBD1. V lost 6 bases and J lost 2; bases outside the gene matches: 3. The length of the CDR3 is 14 residues. Germline assignment: CDR1 MNHEY and CDR2 SVGAGI. In DNA, the CDR3 is TGTGCCAGCAGCCCGACAGGGGGCAATCAGCCCCAGCATTTT. Translated, it gives CASSPTGGNQPQHF.

In nucleotides, the CDR3 is TGTGCCAGCAGCCTCCGCCAGAACACTGAAGCTTTCTTT. It encodes CASSLRQNTEAFF. The genes are TRBV14 and TRBJ1-1, with unresolved D. Trimming shortened V by 4 bases and J by 1 base, and 7 bases separated the two germline ends. The CDR3 contains 13 residues. CDR1 and CDR2 from the germline V gene are SGHDN and FVKESK. The whole variable domain, remainder taken from reference TRBV14 and TRBJ1-1, is EAGVTQFPSHSVIEKGQTVTLRCDPISGHDNLYWYRRVMGKEIKFLLHFVKESKQDESGMPNNRFLAERTGGTYSTLKVQPAELEDSGVYFCASSLRQNTEAFFGQGTRLTVV.

This clone occurred once. The V call is TRBV7-8, the J call TRBJ2-1; weak D call: TRBD2 (5 bases). Germline lookup yields CDR1 SGHVS and CDR2 FQNEAQ. This CDR3 has 17 amino acids. Trimming cost V 0 bases and J 0 bases, with 12 bases left between them. In nucleotides, the CDR3 is TGTGCCAGCAGCTTAGCGAAGACGGGGAGCTCCTACAATGAGCAGTTCTTC. Amino acids: CASSLAKTGSSYNEQFF. The full variable domain, completed using reference TRBV7-8 and TRBJ2-1, is GAGVSQSPRYKVAKRGQDVALRCDPISGHVSLFWYQQALGQGPEFLTYFQNEAQLDKSGLPSDRFFAERPEGSVSTLKIQRTQQEDSAVYLCASSLAKTGSSYNEQFFGPGTRLTVL.

The genes are TRBV6-5 and TRBJ2-7; D unresolved. V lost 4 bases to trimming and J lost 2 bases, with 9 bases between them. The CDR3 has 13 residues. CDR1 MNHEY and CDR2 SVGAGI come from the germline V gene. The CDR3 DNA is TGTGCCAGCAGTTTTACCGGAACCTACGAGCAGTACTTC. It yields the protein CASSFTGTYEQYF.

V usage is TRBV7-9 and J usage is TRBJ1-2; tentatively, D is TRBD1 (6 bases). V lost 4 bases and J lost 3, with 15 bases in between. In germline, CDR1 is SEHNR, CDR2 FQNEAQ (reference sequence). This CDR3 has 15 amino acids. For the CDR3, the DNA is TGTGCCAGCAGCTCCGTGAGGGGGGCCGACTATGGCTACACCTTC. As protein: CASSSVRGADYGYTF.

This chain connects TRBV9 to TRBJ1-2, with D possibly matching TRBD1 (6 bases). CDR3 length: 13 residues. Between the trimmed V and J ends, which lost 7 bases and 4 bases, there was a span of 14 bases. The germline gives CDR1 SGDLS, CDR2 YYNGEE. CDR3 nucleotide sequence: TGTGCCAGCGGGAGGACAGACTCCTATGGCTACACCTTC. This translates into CASGRTDSYGYTF.

The chain uses TRBV2 and TRBJ2-7; D is perhaps TRBD2 (7 bases). Trimming stripped 8 bases from V and 0 bases from J, with 14 bases between. CDR1 and CDR2 (germline): SNHLY, FYNNEI. The CDR3 is made up of 14 amino acids. As DNA, the CDR3 is TGTGCCAGCGCAGGGGCTAGCGGCTCCTACGAGCAGTACTTC. Amino acid sequence: CASAGASGSYEQYF.

Only one count was recorded for this clone. J is TRBJ2-1 and V is TRBV6-5, with 11 bases lining up with TRBD2. Trimming cost V 6 bases and J 4 bases; bases outside gene matches: 5. CDR3 length: 15 amino acids. CDR1 and CDR2 from the germline V gene are MNHEY and SVGAGI. The CDR3 DNA follows: TGTGCCAGCAGCCCCGCTAGCGGGGGGTACAATGAGCAGTTCTTC. Translating it yields CASSPASGGYNEQFF.

This chain links TRBV2 with TRBJ2-5; D possibly matches TRBD1 or TRBD2 (6 bases each). CDR3 length: 17 amino acids. Germline CDR1 and CDR2: SNHLY and FYNNEI. Trimming removed 1 base at V and 2 bases at J, with 17 bases between. For the CDR3, the DNA is TGTGCCAGCAGTGAAGAACGGTACAGGAGGGGGCAAGAGACCCAGTACTTC. It is translated as CASSEERYRRGQETQYF.

This clone was seen only once. V gene TRBV18 combines with J gene TRBJ1-6; D is uncertain. Trimming took off 1 base at V and 7 bases at J, with 11 bases between the two ends. In germline, CDR1 is KGHSH, CDR2 LQKENI. The CDR3 has 15 amino acids. The CDR3 region is CASSPRTQTNSPLHF. DNA of the CDR3: TGTGCCAGCTCACCACGGACCCAAACGAATTCACCCCTCCACTTT.

This chain links TRBV6-4 with TRBJ1-6; D remains unclear. Per the germline V gene, CDR1 is MRHNA and CDR2 is SNTAGT. V shed 4 bases and J shed 6 bases, with 19 bases lying between them. The CDR3 is 17 amino acids. CDR3 DNA: TGTGCCAGCAGTGGATGGGAGGACCGAATACGTAATTCACCCCTCCACTTT. Its protein product is CASSGWEDRIRNSPLHF.

The V and J genes are TRBV4-2 and TRBJ1-3; D gene uncertain. Germline V gives CDR1 LGHNA, CDR2 YNFKEQ. Trimming left V 0 bases short and J 2 bases short, with 11 bases between. This CDR3 has 16 residues. CDR3 bases: TGTGCCAGCAGCCAAGATGAAGGGAGACCTGGAAACACCATATATTTT. The encoded protein is CASSQDEGRPGNTIYF.